The clone carrying this T cell receptor beta chain was counted at least ten times. Antigen: not known. The germline V gene has CDR1 SGHRS and CDR2 YFSETQ. V was cut by 5 bases and J by 0 bases, with 6 bases left in between. The CDR3 consists of 13 residues. The sample comes from a study of human T cells and chemical hapten exposure. Study information: TCR yields per sample varied mostly from small pooled library volume differences.

Study conclusions and caveats: High-frequency TCRs, those above 1 in 1000, stayed the same after DPC sensitization.

Within the library, unique molecular identifiers were attached to each individual cDNA molecule. TCRdb re-derived calls from the RACE reads in MiXCR, one entry per CDR3 protein. Altogether about 77,000 distinct CDR3 sequences are present, around 9.3% being singletons, with the ten largest covering 1.7%. Time point in this sample: healthy volunteer bleed at 6 weeks. Unfractionated whole blood yielded the extracted total RNA. The sample was whole blood. The J gene is TRBJ1-3, the V gene TRBV5-1; D is uncertain. This receptor was obtained from a female donor in good health. Some clones in this sample may be carry-over from other donors' samples. CDR3 residues: CASSSSSGNTIYF. The CDR3, as DNA: TGCGCCAGCAGTAGCAGCTCTGGAAACACCATATATTTT. The whole variable domain, remainder taken from reference TRBV5-1 and TRBJ1-3, is KAGVTQTPRYLIKTRGQQVTLSCSPISGHRSVSWYQQTPGQGLQFLFEYFSETQRNKGNFPGRFSGRQFSNSRSEMNVSTLELGDSALYLCASSSSSGNTIYFGEGSWLTVV.